Listed below are T cell receptor beta chains from one sample, sequenced in a study of shared clonotypes between healthy human individuals. Sequencing was performed with immunoSEQ multiplex PCR; in TCRdb, only in-frame clones are kept and a portion is missing. The table lists approximately 2.1 million clones, over 90% of them singletons. The sequencing sample was made of naive CD4+ T cells from PBMCs. These receptors were collected from a man between 18 and 35 years old in good health. Some clones in this sample may be carry-over from other donors' samples. Both conserved end residues are part of each CDR3. Fields, in order: J gene, V gene, D gene, clone size, CDR3 DNA, CDR3 protein. A D gene is named only where the DNA matches it firmly. Clone sizes are given selectively: once, few, many, or a class where the clone is expanded.

j_call: TRBJ1-4
v_call: TRBV7-9
d_call: NA
clone_size: NA
cdr3_nt: TGTGCCAGCAGCTCCCCCGGACGGGGGCATGAAAAACTGTTTTTT
cdr3_aa: CASSSPGRGHEKLFF

j_call: TRBJ1-3
v_call: TRBV6-1
d_call: NA
clone_size: NA
cdr3_nt: TGTGCCAGCAGTGATAAATACGGGGGCTCGAACACCATATATTTT
cdr3_aa: CASSDKYGGSNTIYF

j_call: TRBJ2-7
v_call: TRBV28
d_call: NA
clone_size: NA
cdr3_nt: TGTGCCAGCAGTTCCCCCGGACAGTTCTCCTACGAGCAGTACTTC
cdr3_aa: CASSSPGQFSYEQYF

j_call: TRBJ1-1
v_call: TRBV2
d_call: TRBD1
clone_size: NA
cdr3_nt: TGTGCCAGCAGTGTGCGACAGGGAATGAACACTGAAGCTTTCTTT
cdr3_aa: CASSVRQGMNTEAFF

j_call: TRBJ2-5
v_call: TRBV29-1
d_call: NA
clone_size: NA
cdr3_nt: TGCAGCGTTGGCCAGACATCCCAAGAGACCCAGTACTTC
cdr3_aa: CSVGQTSQETQYF

j_call: TRBJ2-5
v_call: TRBV7-2
d_call: TRBD1
clone_size: NA
cdr3_nt: TGTGCTGAGGGGGCGACGTGGGAGACCCAGTACTTC
cdr3_aa: CAEGATWETQYF

j_call: TRBJ1-2
v_call: TRBV5-5
d_call: NA
clone_size: NA
cdr3_nt: TGTGCCAGCAGCTTGTGGGGTAGTAATGGTGGCTACACCTTC
cdr3_aa: CASSLWGSNGGYTF

j_call: TRBJ2-5
v_call: TRBV7-2
d_call: TRBD2
clone_size: NA
cdr3_nt: TGTGCCAGCAGCTCCGGGACTAGCGAGTACTTC
cdr3_aa: CASSSGTSEYF

j_call: TRBJ2-7
v_call: TRBV28
d_call: NA
clone_size: NA
cdr3_nt: TGTGCCAGCAAGACTCTGGCGGGCTTCTCCTACGAGCAGTACTTC
cdr3_aa: CASKTLAGFSYEQYF

j_call: TRBJ2-1
v_call: TRBV7-6
d_call: NA
clone_size: NA
cdr3_nt: TGTGCCAGCAGCTTAGAGACTCCGATTGCTTACAATGAGCAGTTCTTC
cdr3_aa: CASSLETPIAYNEQFF

j_call: TRBJ1-5
v_call: TRBV4-1
d_call: TRBD1
clone_size: NA
cdr3_nt: TGCGCCAGCAGCCAGGGGGGACAGGTCTGGGGTCAGCCCCAGCATTTT
cdr3_aa: CASSQGGQVWGQPQHF

j_call: TRBJ2-5
v_call: TRBV7-9
d_call: NA
clone_size: NA
cdr3_nt: TGTGCCAGCAGCTTAGTCAGGGGAGAGACCCAGTACTTC
cdr3_aa: CASSLVRGETQYF

j_call: TRBJ1-2
v_call: TRBV5-1
d_call: NA
clone_size: NA
cdr3_nt: TGCGCCAGCAGCCGCGGAGAAAGGGGCTATGGCTACACCTTC
cdr3_aa: CASSRGERGYGYTF

j_call: TRBJ2-3
v_call: TRBV7-9
d_call: NA
clone_size: NA
cdr3_nt: TGTGCCAGCAGCTCGAGACATACCAGCACAGATACGCAGTATTTT
cdr3_aa: CASSSRHTSTDTQYF

j_call: TRBJ1-5
v_call: TRBV6-1
d_call: TRBD1
clone_size: NA
cdr3_nt: TGTGCCAGCAGTGAAGCGGGAGGGGGCCAGCCCCAGCATTTT
cdr3_aa: CASSEAGGGQPQHF

j_call: TRBJ2-5
v_call: TRBV7-9
d_call: NA
clone_size: NA
cdr3_nt: TGTGCCAGCAGCTTTCATCCGGGTGGGTTAGAGACCCAGTACTTC
cdr3_aa: CASSFHPGGLETQYF

j_call: TRBJ2-7
v_call: TRBV4-2
d_call: TRBD2
clone_size: NA
cdr3_nt: TGTGCCAGCAGCCAGGAGACTAGCGGGACACCGCAGTACTTC
cdr3_aa: CASSQETSGTPQYF

j_call: TRBJ1-5
v_call: TRBV7-3
d_call: NA
clone_size: NA
cdr3_nt: TGTGCCAGCAGCCTAAATCTACAGGGCCCCGTTCGAGGGCCCCAGCATTTT
cdr3_aa: CASSLNLQGPVRGPQHF

j_call: TRBJ1-2
v_call: TRBV4-3
d_call: NA
clone_size: NA
cdr3_nt: TGCGCCAGCAGCCAAGTCGGCAGGGGATATGGCTACACCTTC
cdr3_aa: CASSQVGRGYGYTF

j_call: TRBJ1-2
v_call: TRBV25-1
d_call: NA
clone_size: NA
cdr3_nt: TGTGCCAGCAGTGATGTTCTCGGGGTAAATCGGGATGGCTACACCTTC
cdr3_aa: CASSDVLGVNRDGYTF

j_call: TRBJ2-3
v_call: TRBV28
d_call: TRBD2
clone_size: NA
cdr3_nt: TGTGCCAGCAGTGCTAGCGGGAGGGGCACAGATACGCAGTATTTT
cdr3_aa: CASSASGRGTDTQYF

j_call: TRBJ2-7
v_call: TRBV7-2
d_call: NA
clone_size: NA
cdr3_nt: TGTGCCAGCAGCTTGGGCAGGGCTTACGAGCAGTACTTC
cdr3_aa: CASSLGRAYEQYF

j_call: TRBJ2-1
v_call: TRBV5-1
d_call: TRBD2
clone_size: once
cdr3_nt: TGCGCCAGCAGCTTGGCCCTAGCGGGGGCGCCCCATGAGCAGTTCTTC
cdr3_aa: CASSLALAGAPHEQFF

j_call: TRBJ1-1
v_call: TRBV10-3
d_call: NA
clone_size: few
cdr3_nt: TGTGCCATCAGTGAGTTTATGATGAACACTGAAGCTTTCTTT
cdr3_aa: CAISEFMMNTEAFF

j_call: TRBJ2-6
v_call: TRBV6-4
d_call: TRBD2
clone_size: NA
cdr3_nt: TGTGCCAGCAGTCCTGGACTAGCGGGGTACTCTGGGGCCAACGTCCTGACTTTC
cdr3_aa: CASSPGLAGYSGANVLTF

j_call: TRBJ2-7
v_call: TRBV5-1
d_call: NA
clone_size: NA
cdr3_nt: TGCGCCAGCAGCTTCGGGGGAGCCTCCTACGAGCAGTACTTC
cdr3_aa: CASSFGGASYEQYF

j_call: TRBJ1-5
v_call: TRBV30
d_call: NA
clone_size: few
cdr3_nt: TGTGCCTGGAGTCCCCTGGGAGGACAGCCCCAGCATTTT
cdr3_aa: CAWSPLGGQPQHF

j_call: TRBJ2-3
v_call: TRBV19
d_call: NA
clone_size: NA
cdr3_nt: TGTGCCAGTAGTCCGGGACTCCAAGGGCCAGATACGCAGTATTTT
cdr3_aa: CASSPGLQGPDTQYF

j_call: TRBJ2-7
v_call: TRBV7-2
d_call: NA
clone_size: NA
cdr3_nt: TGTGCCAGCAGCTCACCCTGGCGGCAACTTTCCTACGAGCAGTACTTC
cdr3_aa: CASSSPWRQLSYEQYF

j_call: TRBJ2-6
v_call: TRBV7-2
d_call: TRBD2
clone_size: NA
cdr3_nt: TGTGCCAGCAGCTTAGCCCTCATAGCGGGCGGGGCCAACGTCCTGACTTTC
cdr3_aa: CASSLALIAGGANVLTF

j_call: TRBJ2-2
v_call: TRBV5-1
d_call: TRBD1
clone_size: NA
cdr3_nt: TGCGCCAGCAGCTTAAGCGTCGGGACAGGGAGCACCGGGGAGCTGTTTTTT
cdr3_aa: CASSLSVGTGSTGELFF

j_call: TRBJ1-1
v_call: TRBV5-1
d_call: TRBD1
clone_size: NA
cdr3_nt: TGCGCCAGCAGCTTGGCCGGGACAGCGAACACTGAAGCTTTCTTT
cdr3_aa: CASSLAGTANTEAFF

j_call: TRBJ2-3
v_call: TRBV6-8
d_call: NA
clone_size: NA
cdr3_nt: TGTGCCAGCAGCTTATGGGACCTTCGGCTGCAGTATTTT
cdr3_aa: CASSLWDLRLQYF

j_call: TRBJ1-1
v_call: TRBV2
d_call: NA
clone_size: NA
cdr3_nt: TGTGCCAGCAGTGAAGGGCCAGGGATTGTCAGCACTGAAGCTTTCTTT
cdr3_aa: CASSEGPGIVSTEAFF

j_call: TRBJ2-3
v_call: TRBV7-2
d_call: TRBD2
clone_size: NA
cdr3_nt: TGTGCCAGCAGCTTCGGACTAGCAAACTCAGATACGCAGTATTTT
cdr3_aa: CASSFGLANSDTQYF

j_call: TRBJ2-5
v_call: TRBV25-1
d_call: NA
clone_size: NA
cdr3_nt: TGTGCCAGCAGTGAATTCAAGAAGGCTCAAGAGACCCAGTACTTC
cdr3_aa: CASSEFKKAQETQYF

j_call: TRBJ2-3
v_call: TRBV30
d_call: TRBD2
clone_size: NA
cdr3_nt: TGTGCCTGGACGTCCTCTCCGGGACTAGCGGGGATGAAGCAGTATTTT
cdr3_aa: CAWTSSPGLAGMKQYF

j_call: TRBJ1-5
v_call: TRBV7-2
d_call: NA
clone_size: NA
cdr3_nt: TGTGCCAGCAGCCAACCCCCGGGAACTTATCAGCCCCAGCATTTT
cdr3_aa: CASSQPPGTYQPQHF

j_call: TRBJ2-3
v_call: TRBV30
d_call: NA
clone_size: NA
cdr3_nt: TGTGCCTGGAAGGTGATGGGGCGACCCACAGATACGCAGTATTTT
cdr3_aa: CAWKVMGRPTDTQYF

j_call: TRBJ2-2
v_call: TRBV5-1
d_call: NA
clone_size: once
cdr3_nt: TGCGCCAGCAGCTTAAGCGATACCAACACCGGGGAGCTGTTTTTT
cdr3_aa: CASSLSDTNTGELFF

j_call: TRBJ2-1
v_call: TRBV7-9
d_call: NA
clone_size: once
cdr3_nt: TGTGCCAGCAGCCCCGGGCCCCGGGGAGCGAATGAGCAGTTCTTC
cdr3_aa: CASSPGPRGANEQFF

j_call: TRBJ1-1
v_call: TRBV7-9
d_call: NA
clone_size: NA
cdr3_nt: TGTGCCAGCAGCTTACCCAGTCGCCCGGTAGCTTTCTTT
cdr3_aa: CASSLPSRPVAFF

j_call: TRBJ2-5
v_call: TRBV7-3
d_call: NA
clone_size: NA
cdr3_nt: TGTGCCAGCAGCTTAGGGGTTTCCGAGACCCAGTACTTC
cdr3_aa: CASSLGVSETQYF

j_call: TRBJ2-3
v_call: TRBV7-3
d_call: TRBD2
clone_size: NA
cdr3_nt: TGTGCCAGCAGCTTAACCGGGACTAGCAGGGGGGATACGCAGTATTTT
cdr3_aa: CASSLTGTSRGDTQYF

j_call: TRBJ2-1
v_call: TRBV7-2
d_call: NA
clone_size: once
cdr3_nt: TGTGCCAGCAGCTCCCAGGAGGGCCTCTTGGTTGAGCAGTTCTTC
cdr3_aa: CASSSQEGLLVEQFF

j_call: TRBJ2-5
v_call: TRBV5-5
d_call: TRBD2
clone_size: NA
cdr3_nt: TGTGCCAGCAGCTATGGACTAGCGGTCCAAGAGACCCAGTACTTC
cdr3_aa: CASSYGLAVQETQYF

j_call: TRBJ1-2
v_call: TRBV6-1
d_call: NA
clone_size: NA
cdr3_nt: TGTGCCAGCTACCCCGGGGCGTGGGGCTACACCTTC
cdr3_aa: CASYPGAWGYTF

j_call: TRBJ1-1
v_call: TRBV29-1
d_call: NA
clone_size: NA
cdr3_nt: TGCAGCGTTGCCTGGCCCGGAGGTAACACTGAAGCTTTCTTT
cdr3_aa: CSVAWPGGNTEAFF

j_call: TRBJ1-2
v_call: TRBV19
d_call: TRBD1
clone_size: NA
cdr3_nt: TGTGCCAGTAGTATAGCGGGACAGGGAAACTACAACTATGGCTACACCTTC
cdr3_aa: CASSIAGQGNYNYGYTF

j_call: TRBJ1-5
v_call: TRBV7-8
d_call: TRBD1
clone_size: NA
cdr3_nt: TGTGCCAGCAGCTTCGGGACAGGGCATCAGCCCCAGCATTTT
cdr3_aa: CASSFGTGHQPQHF

j_call: TRBJ2-5
v_call: TRBV4-1
d_call: TRBD1
clone_size: NA
cdr3_nt: TGCGCCAGCAGCCAACCCTGGGACAGGGGGAAAGAGACCCAGTACTTC
cdr3_aa: CASSQPWDRGKETQYF

j_call: TRBJ1-5
v_call: TRBV7-9
d_call: TRBD1
clone_size: NA
cdr3_nt: TGTGCCAGCAGCGCTGAGCCGACAGGGCCTCATCAGCCCCAGCATTTT
cdr3_aa: CASSAEPTGPHQPQHF

j_call: TRBJ1-5
v_call: TRBV19
d_call: NA
clone_size: NA
cdr3_nt: TGTGCCAGTAGTATTTGGGATAGCAATCAGCCCCAGCATTTT
cdr3_aa: CASSIWDSNQPQHF

j_call: TRBJ1-5
v_call: TRBV6-5
d_call: NA
clone_size: NA
cdr3_nt: TGTGCCAGCAGACAGAGGGGGACCCTCCATCAGCCCCAGCATTTT
cdr3_aa: CASRQRGTLHQPQHF

j_call: TRBJ2-5
v_call: TRBV5-5
d_call: NA
clone_size: NA
cdr3_nt: TGTGCCAGCAGCCTAATGGGCCAGGTCCAAGAGACCCAGTACTTC
cdr3_aa: CASSLMGQVQETQYF